One sample yielded the 8 T cell receptor beta chains listed below, sequenced in a study of T cell changes during pregnancy in multiple sclerosis. TCRdb's copy holds only in-frame clones and misses some; the assay was immunoSEQ multiplex PCR. Seen here are 32,000 or so clones, roughly nine tenths observed once, and the top ten hold over 9.5%. The sample here was CD8+ T cells from peripheral blood mononuclear cells, taken in the second trimester of pregnancy. Receptor source: a female donor with multiple sclerosis, enrolled in a pregnancy study.

The genes are TRBV4-1 and TRBJ1-2; no clear D gene. The germline CDR1 and CDR2 sequences are MGHRA and YSYEKL. Trimming stripped 0 bases from V and 8 bases from J, with 16 bases between. This CDR3 comprises 15 residues. The CDR3 sequence is CASSQDRGSIEGYTF. The DNA for the CDR3 is TGCGCCAGCAGCCAAGATCGGGGATCCATAGAGGGCTACACCTTC.

The rearrangement joins TRBV6-6 to TRBJ1-1; the match to TRBD1 covers 7 bases. With 2 bases clipped from V and 4 bases from J, the junction kept 7 bases outside the gene matches. The CDR3 has 15 amino acids. Germline lookup yields CDR1 MNHNY and CDR2 SVGAGI (reference sequence). CDR3 sequence (DNA): TGTGCCAGCAGTTACACGAAACAGGGGACCACTGAAGCTTTCTTT. Amino acid sequence: CASSYTKQGTTEAFF.

The genes are TRBV29-1 and TRBJ2-3; no clear D. Trimming stripped 2 bases from V and 4 bases from J, with 10 bases between. Germline-derived CDR1 and CDR2 are SQVTM and ANQGSEA. The CDR3 is made up of 13 amino acids. The CDR3 DNA reads as TGCAGCGTTGAAATGGTACCAGCAGATACGCAGTATTTT. It codes for CSVEMVPADTQYF.

The chain has TRBV7-9 and TRBJ2-3; TRBD2 is a possible D gene (6 bases). This CDR3 contains 19 residues. Trimming shortened V by 1 base and J by 2 bases, and 22 bases separated the two germline ends. The V gene's germline CDR1 is SEHNR and CDR2 FQNEAQ (reference sequence). CDR3 nucleotide sequence: TGTGCCAGCAGCTTAGTGGTGGCGGCTACTAGCAAAGACACAGATACGCAGTATTTT. Translated: CASSLVVAATSKDTDTQYF.

The rearrangement uses TRBV12-5 and TRBJ1-2; 7 bases line up with TRBD1. The V gene's germline CDR1 is LGHNT and CDR2 FRNRAP. J was trimmed by 7 bases and V by 6 bases; bases with no gene match: 8. The CDR3 contains 13 residues. The CDR3 region has the DNA TGTGCTAGTGGCCCTGGAGGGGGCAGTGGCTACACCTTC. It codes for CASGPGGGSGYTF. Together with reference TRBV12-5 and TRBJ1-2, the CDR3 gives the full variable domain: DARVTQTPRHKVTEMGQEVTMRCQPILGHNTVFWYRQTMMQGLELLAYFRNRAPLDDSGMPKDRFSAEMPDATLATLKIQPSEPRDSAVYFCASGPGGGSGYTFGSGTRLTVV.

V and J are TRBV5-4 and TRBJ2-1, with D tentatively TRBD2 (6 bases). This CDR3 is built from 15 residues. The V gene lost 9 bases and the J gene lost 0 bases, with 16 bases spanning the gap. Germline loops: CDR1 SGHNT, CDR2 YYREEE (reference sequence). The CDR3 nucleotides read TGTGCCACCCGCTGGCGGGGCTACTCCTACAATGAGCAGTTCTTC. This encodes CATRWRGYSYNEQFF.

This clone was observed a single time. V usage is TRBV30 and J usage is TRBJ2-6, with D maybe TRBD1 (6 bases). Trimming left V 2 bases short and J 0 bases short, with 17 bases between. The CDR3 is 18 amino acids. Germline values: CDR1 GTSNPN, CDR2 SVGIG (reference sequence). CDR3 amino acids: CAWSPSGDPNSGANVLTF. The CDR3, as DNA: TGTGCCTGGAGTCCTTCAGGGGACCCAAACTCTGGGGCCAACGTCCTGACTTTC.

CDR3 sequence reads: CASRLGQGGTEAFF. CDR3 nucleotides: TGTGCCAGCAGGCTAGGACAGGGAGGGACTGAAGCTTTCTTT. The chain links TRBV28 to TRBJ1-1; 8 bases are shared with TRBD1. CDR1 is MDHEN and CDR2 is SYDVKM in the germline V gene. The CDR3 extends over 14 amino acids. J was trimmed by 5 bases and V by 6 bases; bases with no gene match: 8.